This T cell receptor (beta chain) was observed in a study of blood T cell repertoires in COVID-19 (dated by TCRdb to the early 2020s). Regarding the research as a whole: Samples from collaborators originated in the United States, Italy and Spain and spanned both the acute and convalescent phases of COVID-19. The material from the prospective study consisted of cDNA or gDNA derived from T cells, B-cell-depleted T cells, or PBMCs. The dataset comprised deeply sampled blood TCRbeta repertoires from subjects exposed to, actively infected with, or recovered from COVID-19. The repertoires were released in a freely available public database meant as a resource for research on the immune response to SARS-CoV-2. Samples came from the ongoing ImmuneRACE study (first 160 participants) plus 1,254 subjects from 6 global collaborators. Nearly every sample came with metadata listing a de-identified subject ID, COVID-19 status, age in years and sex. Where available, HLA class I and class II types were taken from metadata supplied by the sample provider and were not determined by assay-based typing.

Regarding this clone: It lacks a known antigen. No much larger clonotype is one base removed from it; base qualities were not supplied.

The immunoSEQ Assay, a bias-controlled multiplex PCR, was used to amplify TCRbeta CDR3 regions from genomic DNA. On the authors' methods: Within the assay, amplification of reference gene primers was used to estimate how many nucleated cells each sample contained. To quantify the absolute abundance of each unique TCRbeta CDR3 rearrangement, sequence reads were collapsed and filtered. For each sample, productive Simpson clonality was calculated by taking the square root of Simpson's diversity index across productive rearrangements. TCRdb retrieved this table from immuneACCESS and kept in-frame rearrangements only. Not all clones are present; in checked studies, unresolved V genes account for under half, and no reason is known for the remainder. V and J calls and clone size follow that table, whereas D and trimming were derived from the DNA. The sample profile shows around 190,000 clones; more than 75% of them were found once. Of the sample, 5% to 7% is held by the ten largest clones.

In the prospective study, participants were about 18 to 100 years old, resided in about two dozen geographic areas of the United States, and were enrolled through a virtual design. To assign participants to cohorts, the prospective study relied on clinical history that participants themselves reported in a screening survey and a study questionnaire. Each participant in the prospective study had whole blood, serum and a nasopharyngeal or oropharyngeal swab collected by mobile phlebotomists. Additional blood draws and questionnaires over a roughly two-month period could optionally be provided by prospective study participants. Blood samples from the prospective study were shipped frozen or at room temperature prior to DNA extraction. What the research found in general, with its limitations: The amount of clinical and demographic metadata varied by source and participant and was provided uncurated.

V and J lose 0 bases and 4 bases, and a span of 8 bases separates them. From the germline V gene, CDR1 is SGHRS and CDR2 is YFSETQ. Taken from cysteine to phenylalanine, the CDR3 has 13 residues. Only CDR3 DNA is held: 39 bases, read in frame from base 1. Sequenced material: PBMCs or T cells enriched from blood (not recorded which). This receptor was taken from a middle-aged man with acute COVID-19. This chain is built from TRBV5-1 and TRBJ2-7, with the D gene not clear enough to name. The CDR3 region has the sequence CASSLETGYEQYF. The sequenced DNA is TGCGCCAGCAGCTTGGAGACTGGGTACGAGCAGTACTTC.